This entry lists 27 T cell receptor beta chains sequenced from one sample in a study of shared clonotypes between healthy human individuals. The data were produced by immunoSEQ multiplex PCR, yet TCRdb's version contains in-frame clones alone and is incomplete. The top ten hold approximately 0.95% of the sample, which has about 1.1 million clones, roughly 80% seen once. Input material: memory CD4+ T cells from PBMCs. Subset defined: CD45RA-negative fraction. All receptors come from a man aged 18 to 30 in good health. Some clones in this sample may be carry-over from other donors' samples.

The chain combines TRBV28 with TRBJ2-1; no definite D call. V was cut by 3 bases and J by 2 bases, with 8 bases left in between. The germline V gene has CDR1 MDHEN and CDR2 SYDVKM. This CDR3 is 14 amino acids long. Here the CDR3 reads CASSLVGTYNEQFF. DNA for the CDR3: TGTGCCAGCAGTTTGGTGGGAACCTACAATGAGCAGTTCTTC.

This sequence joins TRBV20-1 and TRBJ2-1, with no clear D. CDR3 length: 10 amino acids. Germline V gives CDR1 DFQATT, CDR2 SNEGSKA (reference sequence). The V end was cut by 3 bases, the J end by 10 bases, with 7 bases between. DNA of the CDR3: TGCAGTGCTAGTGGGTCGGAGCAGTTCTTC. This translates into CSASGSEQFF.

Notes on this clone: The same CDR3 is also encoded by other DNA sequences in this sample. This chain joins TRBV28 and TRBJ2-5; D is undetermined. V was clipped by 3 bases and J by 5 bases, with 4 bases between them. This CDR3 has 11 residues. Germline CDR1 is MDHEN and CDR2 is SYDVKM. Written as DNA, the CDR3 is TGTGCCAGCAGTTTGAGGGAGACCCAGTACTTC. It translates to CASSLRETQYF.

The sample holds one count of this clone. The chain links TRBV6-6 to TRBJ2-3; D is uncertain. The CDR3 is made up of 11 amino acids. Germline assignment: CDR1 MNHNY and CDR2 SVGAGI (reference sequence). V lost 4 bases, J lost 6 bases, and 5 bases lay in between. In DNA form, the CDR3 reads TGTGCCAGCAGTTTGAGCGATACGCAGTATTTT. This gives the protein CASSLSDTQYF.

V and J are TRBV5-1 and TRBJ2-6; the match to TRBD1 covers 10 bases. This CDR3 is 18 amino acids long. Trimming cost V 4 bases and J 2 bases; bases outside gene matches: 9. CDR1 and CDR2 (germline): SGHRS, YFSETQ. The CDR3 coding sequence is TGCGCCAGCAGCCCACAGGGGGACAGGGGAGCTGGGGCCAACGTCCTGACTTTC. Residues: CASSPQGDRGAGANVLTF. Full variable domain (rest looked up from reference TRBV5-1 and TRBJ2-6): KAGVTQTPRYLIKTRGQQVTLSCSPISGHRSVSWYQQTPGQGLQFLFEYFSETQRNKGNFPGRFSGRQFSNSRSEMNVSTLELGDSALYLCASSPQGDRGAGANVLTFGAGSRLTVL.

V gene TRBV11-3 combines with J gene TRBJ1-1; possibly TRBD1 for D (6 bases). Looked up from germline, CDR1 is SGHNT and CDR2 is YENEEA. The CDR3 consists of 16 residues. V lost 1 base, J lost 1 base, and 13 bases lay in between. The DNA for the CDR3 is TGTGCCAGCAGCTTAGTAGTCGACAGGAAGAACACTGAAGCTTTCTTT. This sequence encodes CASSLVVDRKNTEAFF.

This rearrangement joins TRBV5-1 to TRBJ2-5; TRBD1 is a possible D gene (5 bases). Germline assignment: CDR1 SGHRS and CDR2 YFSETQ. The length of the CDR3 is 14 residues. V was shortened by 4 bases and J by 2 bases, with 12 bases between the two germline ends. The CDR3 loop reads CASSLGHVQETQYF. The CDR3 nucleotides are TGCGCCAGCAGCCTTGGACACGTTCAAGAGACCCAGTACTTC.

A remark on this clone: Other DNA sequences in the sample encode the same CDR3. The V and J genes are TRBV7-9 and TRBJ1-1; TRBD1 matches at 8 bases. Germline V CDR1 and CDR2: SEHNR, FQNEAQ (reference sequence). The V and J ends lost 1 base and 1 base, in that order; junction bases with no gene match: 2. This CDR3 is built from 15 residues. As DNA, the CDR3 is TGTGCCAGCAGCTTAGGGGACAGGAGGAACACTGAAGCTTTCTTT. This gives the protein CASSLGDRRNTEAFF.

The V call is TRBV5-1, the J call TRBJ1-1; D is unclear. V lost 4 bases and J 4 bases, leaving 14 bases between the germline ends. The CDR3 sequence is 14 residues long. Germline V gives CDR1 SGHRS, CDR2 YFSETQ. CDR3 nucleotide sequence: TGCGCCAGCAGCCCTCGGACCCAAGGCACTGAAGCTTTCTTT. Translated, it gives CASSPRTQGTEAFF.

This clone was recorded only once. CDR3 protein: CASRRGRDYGYTF. In DNA form, the CDR3 reads TGTGCCAGCAGGAGGGGGCGCGACTATGGCTACACCTTC. The genes are TRBV6-5 and TRBJ1-2, with 7 bases matching TRBD1. Trimming took 6 bases from V and 3 from J; bases not matched to a gene: 4. The germline V gene has CDR1 MNHEY and CDR2 SVGAGI. CDR3 size: 13 residues.

The V gene is TRBV5-1, the J gene TRBJ2-3; 7 bases align to TRBD2. With 4 bases clipped from V and 2 bases from J, the junction kept 7 bases outside the gene matches. This CDR3 region has 15 residues. The V gene's germline CDR1 is SGHRS and CDR2 YFSETQ. The CDR3 here is CASSGAGIHTDTQYF. The CDR3 region has the DNA TGCGCCAGCAGCGGAGCGGGAATCCACACAGATACGCAGTATTTT.

The chain is built from TRBV7-9 and TRBJ2-1; unclear D gene. CDR1 SEHNR and CDR2 FQNEAQ come from the germline V gene (reference sequence). V lost 1 base, J lost 10 bases, and 8 bases lay in between. CDR3 length: 12 residues. CDR3 sequence reads: CASSLGLGEQFF. The CDR3 DNA reads TGTGCCAGCAGCTTAGGACTTGGCGAGCAGTTCTTC.

This sequence joins TRBV6-4 and TRBJ1-1, with 9 bases fitting TRBD1. This CDR3 has 12 amino acids. The germline V gene encodes CDR1 MRHNA and CDR2 SNTAGT. Trimming took 2 bases from V and 10 from J; bases not matched to a gene: 2. DNA of the CDR3: TGTGCCAGCAGTGACAGGACAGGGGTAGCTTTCTTT. Encoded protein: CASSDRTGVAFF.

This rearrangement joins TRBV7-3 to TRBJ2-1, with 9 nucleotides matching TRBD2. The J segment lost 9 bases and the V segment lost 3 bases, leaving 9 bases of the junction unmatched. The germline V gene has CDR1 SGHTA and CDR2 FQGTGA. The CDR3 has 15 amino acids. Here the CDR3 DNA reads TGTGCCAGCAGCTTGGGCGGGAGGGCCGTCGGTGAGCAGTTCTTC. Its translation is CASSLGGRAVGEQFF.

This clone was observed many times. The rearrangement joins TRBV7-9 to TRBJ2-1, with 8 bases aligning to TRBD2. This CDR3 comprises 14 residues. From germline, CDR1 is SEHNR and CDR2 FQNEAQ (reference sequence). Losses at the gene ends were 3 bases for V and 5 bases for J; bases not matched to a gene: 3. The CDR3 DNA reads as TGTGCCAGCAGCTTCGGGAGGGCCGACAATGAGCAGTTCTTC. Its protein product is CASSFGRADNEQFF. Combining the CDR3 with reference TRBV7-9 and TRBJ2-1 gives the whole variable domain DTGVSQNPRHKITKRGQNVTFRCDPISEHNRLYWYRQTLGQGPEFLTYFQNEAQLEKSRLLSDRFSAERPKGSFSTLEIQRTEQGDSAMYLCASSFGRADNEQFFGPGTRLTVL.

The J gene is TRBJ2-5, the V gene TRBV11-3, with 7 nucleotides matching TRBD1. The CDR3 has 18 amino acids. V dropped 8 bases and J dropped 1; count of bases not matched to a gene: 19. Germline lookup yields CDR1 SGHNT and CDR2 YENEEA. CDR3 coding DNA: TGTGCCAGCCTTGAGGGGGCTAGCTACCCCGACTTCCAAGAGACCCAGTACTTC. It encodes CASLEGASYPDFQETQYF.

The chain combines TRBV29-1 with TRBJ1-1; TRBD1 aligns across 7 bases. With V trimmed by 6 bases and J by 3 bases, 7 bases remained unmatched. This CDR3 contains 13 residues. Germline CDR1 is SQVTM and CDR2 is ANQGSEA. Here the CDR3 reads CSVVHGTDTEAFF. The CDR3 DNA follows: TGCAGCGTAGTCCACGGGACAGACACTGAAGCTTTCTTT.

The chain combines TRBV6-4 with TRBJ2-1; D is possibly TRBD2 (6 bases). The germline V and J ends were trimmed by 3 bases and 3 bases, with 9 bases remaining between them. This CDR3 is built from 14 residues. Germline assignment: CDR1 MRHNA and CDR2 SNTAGT. The CDR3 spells CASSENSGYNEQFF. CDR3 sequence (DNA): TGTGCCAGCAGTGAGAATAGCGGCTACAATGAGCAGTTCTTC.

This clone was picked up many times. This rearrangement joins TRBV5-1 to TRBJ1-4; a possible D gene is TRBD1 (6 bases). The CDR3 contains 14 residues. Germline loops: CDR1 SGHRS, CDR2 YFSETQ. V shed 4 bases and J shed 5 bases, with 12 bases lying between them. The CDR3 region has the DNA TGCGCCAGCAGCCGGGACACTCGGAATGAAAAACTGTTTTTT. It specifies CASSRDTRNEKLFF.

The V and J genes are TRBV6-5 and TRBJ2-7, with no clear D. V was shortened by 9 bases and J by 4 bases, with 13 bases between the two germline ends. The CDR3 runs 12 residues. Germline loops: CDR1 MNHEY, CDR2 SVGAGI. CDR3 region: CASTDRLYEQYF. The CDR3 DNA reads as TGTGCCAGTACGGACCGCCTATACGAGCAGTACTTC.

The chain uses TRBV30 and TRBJ2-3, with unresolved D. In germline, CDR1 is GTSNPN, CDR2 SVGIG (reference sequence). Trimming removed 3 bases from V and 2 bases from J, with 6 bases in between. CDR3 size: 12 residues. CDR3 residues: CAWRDNTDTQYF. As DNA, the CDR3 is TGTGCCTGGAGGGATAACACAGATACGCAGTATTTT.

V is TRBV5-1 and J is TRBJ2-7; tentative D call: TRBD1 (6 bases). V lost 4 bases and J lost 0, with 14 bases in between. The V gene's germline CDR1 is SGHRS and CDR2 YFSETQ. There are 15 residues in the CDR3. The CDR3 sequence: CASSGDTTLSYEQYF. The CDR3 nucleotides are TGCGCCAGCAGCGGGGACACAACCCTCTCCTACGAGCAGTACTTC.

Notes on this clone: Distinct nucleotide sequences in the sample also encode this CDR3. The chain has TRBV27 and TRBJ1-2, with D perhaps TRBD1 (6 bases). CDR1 MNHEY and CDR2 SMNVEV come from the germline V gene (reference sequence). The V and J ends lost 3 bases and 4 bases respectively, with 9 bases between them. This CDR3 has 13 amino acids. The DNA for the CDR3 is TGTGCCAGCAGTTTTAGGGGGTCCTATGGCTACACCTTC. Translation gives CASSFRGSYGYTF.

The chain links TRBV29-1 to TRBJ2-1; D is perhaps TRBD2 (5 bases). This CDR3 comprises 16 residues. Germline CDR1 and CDR2: SQVTM and ANQGSEA. V lost 0 bases and J lost 0, with 12 bases in between. CDR3 sequence reads: CSVEDRSGISYNEQFF. The DNA of the CDR3 is TGCAGCGTTGAAGATCGGTCGGGAATCTCCTACAATGAGCAGTTCTTC.

On this clone itself: This same CDR3 is encoded by further DNA sequences in the sample. V is TRBV15 and J is TRBJ2-7; D is ambiguous. The CDR3 extends over 13 amino acids. V lost 3 bases and J 0 bases, leaving 6 bases between the germline ends. Looked up from germline, CDR1 is LNHNV and CDR2 is YYDKDF (reference sequence). The CDR3 region has the DNA TGTGCCACCAGCAGTCCTAGCTCCTACGAGCAGTACTTC. This encodes CATSSPSSYEQYF.

This chain connects TRBV30 to TRBJ2-5; 14 bases line up with TRBD2. In germline, CDR1 is GTSNPN, CDR2 SVGIG (reference sequence). CDR3 size: 14 residues. J lost 5 bases, V lost 3 bases, and 2 bases had no gene match. In DNA form, the CDR3 reads TGTGCCTGGAGGGGGACTAGCGGGAGTGAGACCCAGTACTTC. This codes for CAWRGTSGSETQYF.

The chain couples TRBV5-1 to TRBJ1-1; the match to TRBD1 covers 8 bases. Germline lookup yields CDR1 SGHRS and CDR2 YFSETQ. With 2 bases clipped from V and 5 bases from J, the junction kept 8 bases outside the gene matches. The CDR3 length is 15 residues. The CDR3, as DNA: TGCGCCAGCAGCTTAACGCGACAGGGGCGAACTGAAGCTTTCTTT. Protein sequence: CASSLTRQGRTEAFF.